Each of the 8 T cell receptor beta chains below was sequenced from the same sample in a study of Ad26.COV2.S vaccination and SARS-CoV-2 variants (dated by TCRdb to the early 2020s). The library was prepared using the immunoSEQ multiplex PCR assay. The source is immuneACCESS, and TCRdb retained only in-frame sequences with V and J called. Part of the clones is not carried over; for the studies checked, unresolved V genes explain less than half of this, and the remainder is unexplained. This sample gives 360,000 or so clones in total; 89% of them show up just once. The ten largest clones add up to approximately 1.9% of the sample. This specimen's treatment or condition label, interpreted: approximately 18 received Ad26.COV2.S at low or high dose, single or two shots; roughly five received placebo; per-sample allocation not given. For vaccine and placebo recipients, repertoires were sequenced using samples collected on day 63 after the first injection.

The sample in question was peripheral blood, obtained in a trial of Ad26.COV2.S vaccine versus placebo. The receptor set was obtained from a person aged 18-60 years who received the Ad26.COV2.S COVID-19 vaccine or a placebo.

V is TRBV30 and J is TRBJ1-5, with D perhaps TRBD1 (5 bases). This CDR3 has 14 residues. Between the trimmed V and J ends, which lost 2 bases and 4 bases, there was a span of 12 bases. Germline V gene data show CDR1 as GTSNPN and CDR2 as SVGIG (reference sequence). The DNA for the CDR3 is TGTGCCTGGAGTTCCCCAGGGTCAAATCAGCCCCAGCATTTT. Translation: CAWSSPGSNQPQHF.

This chain connects TRBV6-2 or TRBV6-3 to TRBJ2-5, with 8 bases that match TRBD2. CDR3 length: 19 amino acids. Germline values: CDR1 MNHEY, CDR2 SVGEGT. V shed 0 bases, J shed 7 bases, and the junction held 19 bases outside the gene matches. CDR3 coding DNA: TGTGCCAGCAGTTACTCGTGGCCACCCACGGGAGGGCCTTCTTCGACCCAGTACTTC. Translating it yields CASSYSWPPTGGPSSTQYF.

The chain uses TRBV7-3 and TRBJ1-3; D remains unclear. The germline V gene has CDR1 SGHTA and CDR2 FQGTGA. V was cut by 5 bases and J by 0 bases, with 8 bases left in between. This CDR3 has 14 residues. The CDR3 DNA follows: TGTGCCAGCAGCGTCAAGTCCTCTGGAAACACCATATATTTT. This gives the protein CASSVKSSGNTIYF.

This clone came up a few times. The rearrangement uses TRBV28 and TRBJ2-3; 11 nucleotides align to TRBD2. The CDR3 has 17 amino acids. J was trimmed by 2 bases and V by 2 bases; bases with no gene match: 6. Germline V lookup: CDR1 MDHEN, CDR2 SYDVKM. CDR3 region: CASSLGLTSGNTDTQYF. DNA of the CDR3: TGTGCCAGCAGTTTAGGTTTGACTAGCGGGAACACAGATACGCAGTATTTT.

This chain connects TRBV6-5 to TRBJ1-1, with D uncertain. CDR1 is MNHEY and CDR2 is SVGAGI in the germline V gene. V gave up 8 bases and J gave up 0 bases, with 13 bases separating them. This CDR3 is 14 amino acids long. The CDR3 is CASQFSLVNTEAFF. CDR3 bases: TGTGCCAGCCAGTTTTCTTTGGTGAACACTGAAGCTTTCTTT.

This chain connects TRBV28 to TRBJ1-2; 12 bases align to TRBD1. Germline loops: CDR1 MDHEN, CDR2 SYDVKM. The CDR3 contains 17 residues. The J segment lost 4 bases and the V segment lost 6 bases, leaving 12 bases of the junction unmatched. This CDR3 is CASSYSGTGGDLYGYTF. CDR3 nucleotide sequence: TGTGCCAGCAGCTACTCCGGGACAGGGGGCGACCTCTATGGCTACACCTTC.

The chain links TRBV7-9 to TRBJ1-2; 7 positions match TRBD1. Trimming at V came to 5 bases and at J to 5 bases, leaving 11 bases not matched to a gene. CDR3 length equals 15 residues. Germline V gene sequence: CDR1 SEHNR, CDR2 FQNEAQ (reference sequence). CDR3 DNA: TGTGCCAGCAGCCCAGGGGGAACACAAACGTATGGCTACACCTTC. It translates to CASSPGGTQTYGYTF.

V is TRBV6-2 or TRBV6-3 and J is TRBJ1-5; 12 nucleotides align to TRBD1. V was clipped by 5 bases and J by 2 bases; unmatched bases: 7. Germline CDR1 and CDR2: MNHEY and SVGEGT. There are 17 residues in the CDR3. The CDR3 bases are TGTGCCAGCAGTCCCGGGACAGGGGGCTGGGGCAATCAGCCCCAGCATTTT. Protein sequence: CASSPGTGGWGNQPQHF.